The clone carrying this T cell receptor (beta chain) has a single count. Antigen: not known. This sample stems from a study of vaccination effects on CD4 cells after COVID-19. Prior to sequencing, the ViraFEST assay stimulated PBMC with viral peptide pools, which expanded the antigen-specific CD4+ T cells. Culture lasted approximately 10 days before CD4+ T cell isolation. Vaccine administered to participants consisted of two doses of either BNT162b2 or mRNA-1273. Researchers swapped half the medium for IL-2 medium on both days 3 and 7. TCRdb keeps only in-frame clones here, not all; method: immunoSEQ multiplex PCR. This sample has 65,000 to 95,000 clones; over 70% occur once, and the top ten carry around 1.1%. Germline loops: CDR1 SGHTA, CDR2 FQGTGA. The CDR3 is 16 residues long. Between the trimmed V and J ends, which lost 2 bases and 1 base, there was a span of 11 bases.

The chain joins TRBV7-3 to TRBJ2-2; no definite D call. This clonotype was obtained from a human donor who received a COVID-19 vaccine. The sample here was CD4+ T cells from PBMCs cultured with HCoV-OC43 spike peptides, taken after COVID-19 vaccination. Subset here: HCoV-OC43 spike overlapping peptide pool stimulation. The CDR3 spells CASSLRQKGNTGELFF. In nucleotides, the CDR3 is TGTGCCAGCAGCTTACGGCAGAAAGGGAACACCGGGGAGCTGTTTTTT. Filled out from reference TRBV7-3 and TRBJ2-2, the complete variable domain reads GAGVSQTPSNKVTEKGKYVELRCDPISGHTALYWYRQSLGQGPEFLIYFQGTGAADDSGLPNDRFFAVRPEGSVSTLKIQRTERGDSAVYLCASSLRQKGNTGELFFGEGSRLTVL.